The entry below describes one T cell receptor beta chain. Its cognate antigen is unknown. Trimming removed 3 bases from V and 5 bases from J, with 19 bases in between. This CDR3 has 16 residues. The V gene's germline CDR1 is SNHLY and CDR2 FYNNEI. Using immunoSEQ multiplex PCR, the repertoire was profiled, and TCRdb retains in-frame clones only, with some absent. Among around 300,000 clones listed, 75% to 90% were seen once. Treatment indicated: roughly 18 received Ad26.COV2.S at low or high dose, single or two shots; about 5 received placebo; per-sample allocation not given. Day 63 after the first vaccine or placebo injection was the time point for sampling. In the vaccine, an Ad26 vector expressed the SARS-CoV-2 spike of the Wuhan strain. The entry originates in a study of Ad26.COV2.S vaccination and SARS-CoV-2 variants. Study as a whole: Donor was assigned to the Ad26.COV2.S arm of trial COV1001. Findings of the study overall: In vaccinated individuals, spike-specific CD8+ and CD4+ T cell responses reportedly displayed substantial breadth.

V is TRBV2 and J is TRBJ2-5; D possibly matches TRBD1 or TRBD2 (5 bases each). The specimen comprised peripheral blood, sampled in a trial of Ad26.COV2.S vaccine versus placebo. The clonotype was recovered from a person between 18 and 59 years old who received the Ad26.COV2.S COVID-19 vaccine or a placebo. The CDR3 here is CASSDLGSGSRETQYF. The CDR3, as DNA: TGTGCCAGCAGTGACCTCGGGTCAGGGAGTAGGGAGACCCAGTACTTC.